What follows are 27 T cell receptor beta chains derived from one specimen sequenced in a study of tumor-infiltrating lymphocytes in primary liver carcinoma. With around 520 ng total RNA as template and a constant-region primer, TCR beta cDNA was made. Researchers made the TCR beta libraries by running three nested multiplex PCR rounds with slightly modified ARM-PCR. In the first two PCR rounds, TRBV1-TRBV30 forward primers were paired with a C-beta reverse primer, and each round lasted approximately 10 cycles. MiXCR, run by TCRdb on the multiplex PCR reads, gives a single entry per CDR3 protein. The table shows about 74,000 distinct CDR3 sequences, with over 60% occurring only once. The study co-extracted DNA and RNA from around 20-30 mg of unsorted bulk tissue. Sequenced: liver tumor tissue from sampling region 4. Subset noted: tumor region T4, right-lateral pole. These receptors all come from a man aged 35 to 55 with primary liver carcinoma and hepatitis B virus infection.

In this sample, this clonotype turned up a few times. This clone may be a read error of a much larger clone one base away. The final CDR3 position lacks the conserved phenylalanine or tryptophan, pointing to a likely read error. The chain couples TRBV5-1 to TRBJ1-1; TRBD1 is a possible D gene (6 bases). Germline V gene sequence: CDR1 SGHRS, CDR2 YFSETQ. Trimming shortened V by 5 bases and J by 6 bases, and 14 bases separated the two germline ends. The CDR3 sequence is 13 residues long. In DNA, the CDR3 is TGCGCCAGCAGGCTAACGGAGGGGGCTGAAGCTTTCTCT. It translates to CASRLTEGAEAFS.

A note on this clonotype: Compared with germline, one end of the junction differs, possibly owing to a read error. The chain's CDR3 is CTSRSRDSALQVTQYF. CDR3 DNA: TGTACCAGCAGATCCAGGGACTCGGCCCTCCAAGTGACCCAGTACTTC. V and J are TRBV11-2 and TRBJ2-5, with a weak D call TRBD2 (6 bases). The V gene's germline CDR1 is SGHAT and CDR2 FQNNGV. This CDR3 spans 16 amino acids.

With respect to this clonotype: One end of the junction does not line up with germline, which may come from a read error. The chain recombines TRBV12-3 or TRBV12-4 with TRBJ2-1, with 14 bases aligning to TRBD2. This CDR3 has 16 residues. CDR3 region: CVSSPFGLAGGNEQFF. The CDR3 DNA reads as TGTGTCAGCAGCCCCTTTGGACTAGCGGGGGGCAATGAACAGTTCTTC.

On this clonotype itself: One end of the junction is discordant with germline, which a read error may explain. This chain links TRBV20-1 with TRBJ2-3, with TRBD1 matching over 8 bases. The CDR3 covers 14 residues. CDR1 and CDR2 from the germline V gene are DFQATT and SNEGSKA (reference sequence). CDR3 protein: CSAARGLITDTQYF. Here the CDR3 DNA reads TGCAGTGCCGCCAGGGGGCTGATCACAGATACGCAGTATTTC.

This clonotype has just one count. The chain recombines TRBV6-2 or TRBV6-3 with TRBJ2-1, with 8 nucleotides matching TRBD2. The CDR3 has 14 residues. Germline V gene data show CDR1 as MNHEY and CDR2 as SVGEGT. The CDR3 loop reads CIFGTRGAYNEQFF. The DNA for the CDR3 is TGTATCTTCGGGACTAGGGGGGCCTACAATGAGCAGTTCTTC.

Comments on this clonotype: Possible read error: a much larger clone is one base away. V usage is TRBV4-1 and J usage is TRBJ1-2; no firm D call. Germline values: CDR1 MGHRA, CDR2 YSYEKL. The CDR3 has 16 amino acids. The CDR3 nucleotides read TGCACCAGCAGCCAAGATCACCAGGAAGCTTACTATGGCTACACCTTC. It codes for CTSSQDHQEAYYGYTF.

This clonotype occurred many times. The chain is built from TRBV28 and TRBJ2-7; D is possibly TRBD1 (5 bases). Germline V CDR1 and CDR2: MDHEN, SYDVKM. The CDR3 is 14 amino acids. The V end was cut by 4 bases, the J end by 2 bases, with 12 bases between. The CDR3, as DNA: TGTGCCAGCAGTTCTGGGGCGGCTACCTACGAGCAGTACTTC. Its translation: CASSSGAATYEQYF.

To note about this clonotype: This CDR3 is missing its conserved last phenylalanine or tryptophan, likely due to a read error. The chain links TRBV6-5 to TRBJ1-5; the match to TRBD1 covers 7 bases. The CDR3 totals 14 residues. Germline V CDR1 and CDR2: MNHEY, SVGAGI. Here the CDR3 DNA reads TGTGCCAGTAGTTCTGGACAGGGCAATCAGCCCCAGCATTCT. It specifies CASSSGQGNQPQHS.

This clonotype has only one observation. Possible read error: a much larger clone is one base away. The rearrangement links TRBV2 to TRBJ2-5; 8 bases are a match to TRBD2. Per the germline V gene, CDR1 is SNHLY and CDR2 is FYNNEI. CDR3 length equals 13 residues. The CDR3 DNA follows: TGTGTCAGCAGTAGCGGGACCCAAGAGACCCAGTACTTC. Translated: CVSSSGTQETQYF.

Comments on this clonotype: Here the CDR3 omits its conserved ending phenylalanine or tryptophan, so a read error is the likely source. CDR3 in DNA: TGTGTCAGCACCACTGCTGTGCTTACAGGAGGGCAGACCCAGTACTTA. This codes for CVSTTAVLTGGQTQYL. V usage is TRBV5-5 and J usage is TRBJ2-5; tentatively, D is TRBD2 (6 bases). The CDR3 totals 16 residues. Germline V CDR1 and CDR2: SGHKS, YYEKEE (reference sequence).

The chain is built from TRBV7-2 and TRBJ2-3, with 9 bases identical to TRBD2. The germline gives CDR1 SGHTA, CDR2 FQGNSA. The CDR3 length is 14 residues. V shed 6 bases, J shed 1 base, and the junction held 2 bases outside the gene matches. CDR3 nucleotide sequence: TGTGCCAGCAGTCGGACTAGCGGCACAGATACGCAGTATTTT. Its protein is CASSRTSGTDTQYF.

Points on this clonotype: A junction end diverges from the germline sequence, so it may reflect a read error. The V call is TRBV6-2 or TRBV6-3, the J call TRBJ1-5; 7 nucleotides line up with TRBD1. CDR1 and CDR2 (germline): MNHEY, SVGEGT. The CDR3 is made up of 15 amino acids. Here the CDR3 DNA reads TGTGCCAGCGGTTATTATGGACAGGTTAATCAGCCCCAGCATTTC. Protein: CASGYYGQVNQPQHF.

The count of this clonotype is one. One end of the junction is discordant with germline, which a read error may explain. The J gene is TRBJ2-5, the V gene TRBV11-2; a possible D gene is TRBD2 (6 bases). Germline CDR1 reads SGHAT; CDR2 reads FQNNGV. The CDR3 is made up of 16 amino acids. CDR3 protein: CACRSRDSAYQETQYF. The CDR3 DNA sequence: TGCGCCTGCAGATCCAGGGACTCGGCCTACCAAGAGACCCAGTACTTC.

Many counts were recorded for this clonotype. CDR3 bases: TGTGCCAGCAGCACGATGGGACTAGCGGGAGGGCCGGTGTTGAATGAGCAGTTCTTC. Protein: CASSTMGLAGGPVLNEQFF. The chain joins TRBV7-9 to TRBJ2-1; 16 bases agree with TRBD2. This CDR3 spans 19 amino acids. V dropped 5 bases and J dropped 7; count of bases not matched to a gene: 14. Germline V gene lookup returns CDR1 SEHNR and CDR2 FQNEAQ (reference sequence).

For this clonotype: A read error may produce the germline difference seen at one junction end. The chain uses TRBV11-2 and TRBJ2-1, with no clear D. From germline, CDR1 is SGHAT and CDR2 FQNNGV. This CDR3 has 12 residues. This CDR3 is CTSSFPANEQFF. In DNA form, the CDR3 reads TGTACCAGCAGCTTCCCGGCCAATGAGCAGTTCTTC.

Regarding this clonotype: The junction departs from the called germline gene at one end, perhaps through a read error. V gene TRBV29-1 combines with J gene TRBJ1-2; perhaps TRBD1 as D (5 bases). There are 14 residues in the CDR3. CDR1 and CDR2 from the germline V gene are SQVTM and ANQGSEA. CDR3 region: CSVEDIGGDYGYTF. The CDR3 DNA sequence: TGCAGCGTCGAAGATATCGGGGGGGACTATGGCTACACCTTC.

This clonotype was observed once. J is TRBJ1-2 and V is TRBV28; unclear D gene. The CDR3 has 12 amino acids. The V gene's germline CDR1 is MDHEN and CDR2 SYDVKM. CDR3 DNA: TGTGTCAGAGCGGATAGCAACTATGGCTACACCTTC. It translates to CVRADSNYGYTF.

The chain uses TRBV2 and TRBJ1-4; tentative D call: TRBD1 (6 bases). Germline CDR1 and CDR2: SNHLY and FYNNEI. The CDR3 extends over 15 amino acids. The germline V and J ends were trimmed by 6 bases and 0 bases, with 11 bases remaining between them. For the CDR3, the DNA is TGTGCCAGCAGCAGGACAGTAGCAACTAATGAAAAACTGTTTTTT. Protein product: CASSRTVATNEKLFF.

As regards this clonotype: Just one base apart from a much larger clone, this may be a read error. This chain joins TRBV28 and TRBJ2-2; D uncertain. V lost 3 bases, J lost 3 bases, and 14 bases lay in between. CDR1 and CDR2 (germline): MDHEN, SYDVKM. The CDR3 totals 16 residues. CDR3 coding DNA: TGTGCCAGCAGTTTCATGGCGAAAGTGTACACCGGGGAGCTGTTTTTT. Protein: CASSFMAKVYTGELFF.

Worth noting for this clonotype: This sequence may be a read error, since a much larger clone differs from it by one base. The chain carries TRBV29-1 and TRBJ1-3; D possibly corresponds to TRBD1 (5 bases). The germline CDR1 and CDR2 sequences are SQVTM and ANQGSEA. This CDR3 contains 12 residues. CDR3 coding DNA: TGCAGCGTTGATGACAGTAGAAACGCCATATATTTT. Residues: CSVDDSRNAIYF.

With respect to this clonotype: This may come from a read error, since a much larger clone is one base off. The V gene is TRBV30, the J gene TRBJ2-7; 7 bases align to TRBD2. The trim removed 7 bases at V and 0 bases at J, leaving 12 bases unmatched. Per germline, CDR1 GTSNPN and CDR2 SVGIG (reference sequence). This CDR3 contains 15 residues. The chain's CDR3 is CAYVRGAGASYEQYF. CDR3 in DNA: TGTGCCTACGTGAGGGGTGCGGGAGCCTCCTACGAGCAGTACTTC.

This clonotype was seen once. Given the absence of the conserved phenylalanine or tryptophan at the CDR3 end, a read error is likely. CDR3 sequence (DNA): TGCGCCAGCAGCCAAGTTTCTAGCAGCTCTAGGGAGCAGTTCTTG. Protein sequence: CASSQVSSSSREQFL. This chain joins TRBV4-1 and TRBJ2-1, with D perhaps matching TRBD2 (5 bases). Between the trimmed V and J ends, which lost 1 base and 10 bases, there was a span of 17 bases. CDR3 size: 15 residues. CDR1 is MGHRA, CDR2 YSYEKL, per germline.

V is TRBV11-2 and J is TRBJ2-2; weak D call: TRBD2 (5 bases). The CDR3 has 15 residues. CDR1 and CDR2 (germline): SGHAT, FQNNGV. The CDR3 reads CTNLPPGLYTGELFF. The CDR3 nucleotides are TGTACCAACCTCCCACCGGGATTGTACACCGGGGAGCTGTTTTTT.

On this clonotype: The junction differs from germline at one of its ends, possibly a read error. The CDR3 sequence: CSAEADDLSSYHEQFF. The CDR3 DNA follows: TGCAGCGCTGAAGCCGATGACTTGAGCTCCTACCATGAGCAGTTCTTC. The chain joins TRBV20-1 to TRBJ2-1, with D unresolved. Germline V CDR1 and CDR2: DFQATT, SNEGSKA (reference sequence). The CDR3 contains 16 residues.

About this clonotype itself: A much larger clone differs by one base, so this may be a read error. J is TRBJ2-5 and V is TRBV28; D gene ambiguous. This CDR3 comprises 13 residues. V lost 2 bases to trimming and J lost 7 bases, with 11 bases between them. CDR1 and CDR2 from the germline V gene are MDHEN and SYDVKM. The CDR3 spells CASSLRESGTQYF. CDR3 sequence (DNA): TGTGCCAGCAGTTTACGTGAGTCGGGGACCCAGTACTTC.

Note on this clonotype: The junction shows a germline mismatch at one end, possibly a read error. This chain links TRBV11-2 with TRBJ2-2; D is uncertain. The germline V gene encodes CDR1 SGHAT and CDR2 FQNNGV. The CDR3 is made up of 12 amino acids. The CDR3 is CVSSTVTGELFF. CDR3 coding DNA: TGTGTCAGCAGCACAGTCACCGGGGAGCTGTTTTTT.

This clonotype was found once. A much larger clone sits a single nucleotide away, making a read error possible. The CDR3 spells CASSLTWGGTGELFF. The CDR3 nucleotides are TGTGCCAGCAGTTTGACATGGGGCGGCACCGGGGAGCTGTTTTTT. The rearrangement uses TRBV28 and TRBJ2-2; D is perhaps TRBD1 (5 bases). The germline gives CDR1 MDHEN, CDR2 SYDVKM. The germline V and J ends were trimmed by 3 bases and 4 bases, with 12 bases remaining between them. The CDR3 has 15 amino acids.